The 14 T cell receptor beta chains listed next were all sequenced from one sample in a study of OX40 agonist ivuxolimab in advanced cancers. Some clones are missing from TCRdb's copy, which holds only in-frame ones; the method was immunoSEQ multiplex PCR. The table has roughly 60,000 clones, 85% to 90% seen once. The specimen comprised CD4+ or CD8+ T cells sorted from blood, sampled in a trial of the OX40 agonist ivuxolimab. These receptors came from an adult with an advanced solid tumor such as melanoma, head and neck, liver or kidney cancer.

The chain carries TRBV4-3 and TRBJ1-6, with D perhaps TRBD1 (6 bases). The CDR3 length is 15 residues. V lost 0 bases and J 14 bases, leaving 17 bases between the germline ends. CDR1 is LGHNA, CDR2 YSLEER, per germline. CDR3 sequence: CASSQDRGPFPTLHF. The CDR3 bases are TGCGCCAGCAGCCAAGATCGGGGGCCCTTTCCGACCCTCCACTTT.

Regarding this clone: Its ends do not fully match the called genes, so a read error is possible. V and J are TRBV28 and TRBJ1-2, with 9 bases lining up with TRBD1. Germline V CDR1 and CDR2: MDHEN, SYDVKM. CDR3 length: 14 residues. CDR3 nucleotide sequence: TGTACCAGCAGAACGACCGGGACAGGGAATGGCTACACCTTC. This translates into CTSRTTGTGNGYTF.

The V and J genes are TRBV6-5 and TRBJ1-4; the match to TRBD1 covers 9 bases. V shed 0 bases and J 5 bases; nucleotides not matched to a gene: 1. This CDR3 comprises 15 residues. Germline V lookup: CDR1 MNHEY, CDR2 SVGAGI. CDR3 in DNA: TGTGCCAGCAGTTACTCAGGGACAGGGAATGAAAAACTGTTTTTT. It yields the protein CASSYSGTGNEKLFF.

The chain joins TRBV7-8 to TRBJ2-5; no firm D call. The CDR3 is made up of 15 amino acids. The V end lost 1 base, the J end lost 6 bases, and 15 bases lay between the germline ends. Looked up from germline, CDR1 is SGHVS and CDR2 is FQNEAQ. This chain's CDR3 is CASSLVGSQRKTQYF. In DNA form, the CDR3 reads TGTGCCAGCAGCTTAGTGGGTAGCCAGAGAAAGACCCAGTACTTC.

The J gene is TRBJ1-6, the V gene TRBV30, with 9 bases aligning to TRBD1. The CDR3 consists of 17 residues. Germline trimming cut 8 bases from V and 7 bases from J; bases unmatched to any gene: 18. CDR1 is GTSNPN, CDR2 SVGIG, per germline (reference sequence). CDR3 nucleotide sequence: TGTGCCGGGACAGCTTCCGGGACAGGGAAGGGCAATTCACCCCTCCACTTT. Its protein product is CAGTASGTGKGNSPLHF.

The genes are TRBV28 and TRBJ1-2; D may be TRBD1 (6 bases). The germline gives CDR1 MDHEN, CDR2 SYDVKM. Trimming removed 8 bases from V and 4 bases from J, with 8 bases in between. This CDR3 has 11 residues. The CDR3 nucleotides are TGTGCCAGCTCAGGGGCCTATGGCTACACCTTC. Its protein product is CASSGAYGYTF.

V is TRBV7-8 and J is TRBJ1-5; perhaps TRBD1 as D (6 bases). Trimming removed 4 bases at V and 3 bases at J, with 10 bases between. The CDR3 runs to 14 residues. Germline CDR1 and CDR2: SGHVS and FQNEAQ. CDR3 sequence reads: CASSSDRINQPQHF. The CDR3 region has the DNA TGTGCCAGCAGCTCCGACAGGATCAATCAGCCCCAGCATTTT. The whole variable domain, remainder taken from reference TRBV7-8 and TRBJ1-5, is GAGVSQSPRYKVAKRGQDVALRCDPISGHVSLFWYQQALGQGPEFLTYFQNEAQLDKSGLPSDRFFAERPEGSVSTLKIQRTQQEDSAVYLCASSSDRINQPQHFGDGTRLSIL.

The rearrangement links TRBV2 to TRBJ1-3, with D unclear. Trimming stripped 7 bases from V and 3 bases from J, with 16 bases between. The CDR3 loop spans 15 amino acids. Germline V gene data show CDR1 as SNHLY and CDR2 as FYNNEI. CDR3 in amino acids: CASTSDTAVGNTIYF. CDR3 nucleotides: TGTGCCAGCACTTCTGACACGGCCGTTGGAAACACCATATATTTT.

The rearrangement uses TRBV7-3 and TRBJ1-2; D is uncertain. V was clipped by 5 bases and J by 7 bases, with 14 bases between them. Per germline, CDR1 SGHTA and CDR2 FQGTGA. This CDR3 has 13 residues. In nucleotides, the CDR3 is TGTGCCAGCAGCCTCGGGCCGGGAACTGGCTACACCTTC. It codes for CASSLGPGTGYTF. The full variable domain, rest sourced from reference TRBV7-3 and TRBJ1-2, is GAGVSQTPSNKVTEKGKYVELRCDPISGHTALYWYRQSLGQGPEFLIYFQGTGAADDSGLPNDRFFAVRPEGSVSTLKIQRTERGDSAVYLCASSLGPGTGYTFGSGTRLTVV.

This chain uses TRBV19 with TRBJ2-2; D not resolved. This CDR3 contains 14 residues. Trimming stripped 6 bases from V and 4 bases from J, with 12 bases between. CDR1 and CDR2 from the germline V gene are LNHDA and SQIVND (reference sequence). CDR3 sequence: CASRIPKITGELFF. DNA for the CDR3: TGTGCCAGTAGGATCCCGAAAATCACCGGGGAGCTGTTTTTT. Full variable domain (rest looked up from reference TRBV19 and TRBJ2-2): DGGITQSPKYLFRKEGQNVTLSCEQNLNHDAMYWYRQDPGQGLRLIYYSQIVNDFQKGDIAEGYSVSREKKESFPLTVTSAQKNPTAFYLCASRIPKITGELFFGEGSRLTVL.

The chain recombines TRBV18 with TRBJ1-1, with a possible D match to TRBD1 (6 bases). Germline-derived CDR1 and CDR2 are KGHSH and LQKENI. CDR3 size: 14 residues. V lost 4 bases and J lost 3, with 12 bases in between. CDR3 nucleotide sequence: TGTGCCAGCTCACTTAATAAGGGGGACACTGAAGCTTTCTTT. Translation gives CASSLNKGDTEAFF. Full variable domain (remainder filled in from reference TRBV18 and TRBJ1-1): NAGVMQNPRHLVRRRGQEARLRCSPMKGHSHVYWYRQLPEEGLKFMVYLQKENIIDESGMPKERFSAEFPKEGPSILRIQQVVRGDSAAYFCASSLNKGDTEAFFGQGTRLTVV.

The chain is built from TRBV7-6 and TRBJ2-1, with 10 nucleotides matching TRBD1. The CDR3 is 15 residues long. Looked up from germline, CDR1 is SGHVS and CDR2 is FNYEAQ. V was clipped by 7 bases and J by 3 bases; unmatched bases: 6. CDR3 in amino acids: CASNPGTGVYNEQFF. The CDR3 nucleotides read TGTGCCAGCAACCCCGGGACAGGGGTCTACAATGAGCAGTTCTTC.

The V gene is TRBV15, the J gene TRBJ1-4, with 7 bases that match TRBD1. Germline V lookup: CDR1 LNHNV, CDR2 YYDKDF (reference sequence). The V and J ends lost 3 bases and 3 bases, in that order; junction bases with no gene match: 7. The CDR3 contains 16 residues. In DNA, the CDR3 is TGTGCCACCAGCAGCAGAAGGGGGCGGTCTAATGAAAAACTGTTTTTT. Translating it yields CATSSRRGRSNEKLFF.

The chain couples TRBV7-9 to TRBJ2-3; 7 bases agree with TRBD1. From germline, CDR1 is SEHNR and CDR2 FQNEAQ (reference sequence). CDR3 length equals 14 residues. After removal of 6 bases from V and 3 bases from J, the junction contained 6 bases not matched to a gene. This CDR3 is CASRPTGATDTQYF. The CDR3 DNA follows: TGTGCCAGCAGGCCTACAGGGGCAACAGATACGCAGTATTTT.